This T cell receptor beta chain was identified in a study of preoperative IRX-2 immunotherapy in early breast cancer. Specified treatment: preoperative locoregional IRX-2 cytokine immunotherapy. Patients received preoperative, locoregional IRX-2 cytokine immunotherapy in a phase Ib study. Data came from immunoSEQ multiplex PCR; TCRdb stores just in-frame clones and leaves some out. The sample shows around 34,000 clones, around 83% of them seen only once. Germline values: CDR1 LNHDA, CDR2 SQIVND (reference sequence). Deletions cut 7 bases from V and 1 base from J, with 16 bases between. The CDR3 contains 16 residues.

The source is a human donor with breast cancer. This material consisted of lymph node tissue, taken from a patient treated with IRX-2 immunotherapy. The chain couples TRBV19 to TRBJ2-2; D may be TRBD2 (6 bases). The CDR3 nucleotides read TGTGCCAGTAATCTAGGTGGTAGCGGGAACACCGGGGAGCTGTTTTTT. It codes for CASNLGGSGNTGELFF. The full variable domain, in which reference TRBV19 and TRBJ2-2 provide the parts outside the CDR3, is DGGITQSPKYLFRKEGQNVTLSCEQNLNHDAMYWYRQDPGQGLRLIYYSQIVNDFQKGDIAEGYSVSREKKESFPLTVTSAQKNPTAFYLCASNLGGSGNTGELFFGEGSRLTVL.